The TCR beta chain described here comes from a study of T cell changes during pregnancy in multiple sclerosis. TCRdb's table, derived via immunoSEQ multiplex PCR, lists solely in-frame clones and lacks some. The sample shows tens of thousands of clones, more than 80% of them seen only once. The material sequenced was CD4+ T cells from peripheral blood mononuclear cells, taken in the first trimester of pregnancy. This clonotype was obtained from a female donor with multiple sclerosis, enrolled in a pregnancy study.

Written as DNA, the CDR3 is TGCGCCAGCAGCTTGGACCCTACGGGACAGGGGTGGAGAGACCAGTACTTC. This codes for CASSLDPTGQGWRDQYF. The chain has TRBV5-1 and TRBJ2-5; TRBD1 matches 10 bases. The CDR3 extends over 17 amino acids. J was trimmed by 10 bases and V by 0 bases; bases with no gene match: 15. The V gene's germline CDR1 is SGHRS and CDR2 YFSETQ.